These T cell receptor beta chains were read from a single sample in a study of naive and memory T cell subsets. TCRdb re-called the UMI-ligation and nested PCR reads through MiXCR, storing one row per CDR3 protein. The sample consists of some 150,000 distinct CDR3 sequences, approximately 17% of them appearing once. The sequencing sample was made of naive CD4+ T cells from blood. Receptors were obtained from a human donor in good health. Both conserved end residues are part of each CDR3. The order of the fields is clone size, V gene, D gene, J gene, CDR3 DNA, CDR3 protein. D genes are given only for firm matches. The size field is filled for only some rows; it gives once, few, many or a size class.

NA	TRBV28	NA	TRBJ1-6	TGTGCCAGCAGTTTATATCTACCCAATTCACCCCTCCACTTT	CASSLYLPNSPLHF
NA	TRBV2	NA	TRBJ1-2	TGTGCCAGCAGGGCCCAGGGGCTGGACTATGGCTACACCTTC	CASRAQGLDYGYTF
NA	TRBV12-5	NA	TRBJ1-2	TGTGCTAGTGGTTTGGTAACCTCTAGGGGGGCGGTCATCGAATTTAACTATGGCTACACCTTC	CASGLVTSRGAVIEFNYGYTF
many	TRBV28	NA	TRBJ2-7	TGTGCCAGCAGTACTCAAAGGGGCGGGACGGGTGAGCAGTACTTC	CASSTQRGGTGEQYF
NA	TRBV15	NA	TRBJ2-7	TGTGCCACCAGCAGAGATATCTACGAGCAGTACTTC	CATSRDIYEQYF
few	TRBV7-8	TRBD2	TRBJ2-1	TGTGCCAGCAGCTTAAAGAGGGTGTTCCAGCGGGAAGAGGGGAATGAGCAGTTCTTC	CASSLKRVFQREEGNEQFF
few	TRBV20-1	NA	TRBJ2-5	TGCAGTGCTATCTCAGGACTAAAAGAGACCCAGTACTTC	CSAISGLKETQYF
NA	TRBV18	NA	TRBJ2-5	TGTGCCAGCTCACCATCAGCTAGAGAGACCCAGTACTTC	CASSPSARETQYF
few	TRBV15	NA	TRBJ1-1	TGTGCCACCAGCAGAGCAGGGCTTGTCACTGAAGCTTTCTTT	CATSRAGLVTEAFF
NA	TRBV7-8	NA	TRBJ2-5	TGTGCCAGCAGCTTAGCAATCTTTCAAGAGACCCAGTACTTC	CASSLAIFQETQYF
few	TRBV5-1	NA	TRBJ1-4	TGCGCCAGCAGCCGCAACGGGGGCACCGGTGAAAAACTGTTTTTT	CASSRNGGTGEKLFF
NA	TRBV20-1	NA	TRBJ2-1	TGCAGTGCTCGAACGCGACTTCGCCAAAGCTCCTACAATGAGCAGTTCTTC	CSARTRLRQSSYNEQFF
NA	TRBV9	TRBD1	TRBJ1-4	TGTGCCAGCAGCGGAGGGGACAGGAGAGGTGAAAAACTGTTTTTT	CASSGGDRRGEKLFF
NA	TRBV20-1	NA	TRBJ1-5	TGCAGTGCTAGAGGCGGGGTATATCAGCCCCAGCATTTT	CSARGGVYQPQHF
many	TRBV29-1	NA	TRBJ1-5	TGCAGCGCGAGAGGGCACACAGCCCAGCATTTT	CSARGHTAQHF
many	TRBV5-1	TRBD1	TRBJ1-1	TGCGCCAGCACCACGGGACAGGGCCTTGAAGCTTTCTTT	CASTTGQGLEAFF
few	TRBV5-1	NA	TRBJ2-1	TGCGCCAGCAGCTTGGGTGGGGTCCTCGTTGAGCAGTTCTTC	CASSLGGVLVEQFF
few	TRBV10-3	TRBD2	TRBJ2-7	TGTGCCATCAGTGAGAGGGCGGTAGCACCGGGACTAGCGATCGAGCAGTACTTC	CAISERAVAPGLAIEQYF
NA	TRBV7-9	TRBD2	TRBJ2-7	TGTGCCAGCAGCTCAACGGCAGGACTAGCGGAGATCTTC	CASSSTAGLAEIF
NA	TRBV29-1	NA	TRBJ1-1	TGCAGCGCGGAAACAGAGCCGAACACTGAAGCTTTCTTT	CSAETEPNTEAFF
few	TRBV6-5	NA	TRBJ1-2	TGTGCCAGCGCACGCAGTAAGAGCTATGGCTACACCTTC	CASARSKSYGYTF
few	TRBV29-1	NA	TRBJ1-2	TGCAGCGTCGGAGGACAGAGCAATCCGCTCACCTTC	CSVGGQSNPLTF
once	TRBV20-1	NA	TRBJ2-1	TGCAGTGCTAGAGAGGGTAGCTACAATGAGCAGTTCTTC	CSAREGSYNEQFF
few	TRBV3-1	NA	TRBJ2-1	TGTGCCAGCAGCCAAGATCCCCCCGGGGGATGGAATGAGCAGTTCTTC	CASSQDPPGGWNEQFF
NA	TRBV20-1	NA	TRBJ1-6	TGCAGTGCTAGGATGGGTGACTATAATTCACCCCTCCACTTT	CSARMGDYNSPLHF
few	TRBV7-3	NA	TRBJ2-6	TGTGCCAGCAGCTTGGAGGGTACTGGGGCCAACGTCCTGACTTTC	CASSLEGTGANVLTF
NA	TRBV7-2	TRBD2	TRBJ2-1	TGTGCCAGCAGCTTAGGAGGACTAGGTGGCAATGAGCAGTTCTTC	CASSLGGLGGNEQFF